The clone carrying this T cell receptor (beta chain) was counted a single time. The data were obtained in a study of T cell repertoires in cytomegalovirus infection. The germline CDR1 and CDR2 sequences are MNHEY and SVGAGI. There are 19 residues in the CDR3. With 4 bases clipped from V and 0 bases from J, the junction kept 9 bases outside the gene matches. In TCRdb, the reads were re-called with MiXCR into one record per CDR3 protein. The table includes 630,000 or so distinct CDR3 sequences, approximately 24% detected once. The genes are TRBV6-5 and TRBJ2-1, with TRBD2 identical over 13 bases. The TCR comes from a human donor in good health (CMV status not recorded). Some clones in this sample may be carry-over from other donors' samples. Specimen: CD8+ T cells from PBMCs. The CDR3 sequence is CASSFLGTSGVSSYNEQFF. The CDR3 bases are TGTGCCAGCAGTTTCCTCGGGACTAGCGGGGTAAGCTCCTACAATGAGCAGTTCTTC.